One T cell receptor (beta chain) is described in this entry. The length of the CDR3 is 12 residues. Germline V CDR1 and CDR2: ENHRY, SYGVKD. V shed 5 bases, J shed 3 bases, and the junction held 0 bases outside the gene matches. The entry originates in a study of blood T cell repertoires in COVID-19. Study context: PBMCs, B-cell-depleted T cells, or T cells were the source of the cDNA or gDNA that made up the material.

Generated by immunoSEQ multiplex PCR, the TCRdb table keeps only in-frame clones and is missing some. The table records about 250,000 clones, 81% of them present only once. The chain has TRBV10-3 and TRBJ2-7, with TRBD1 matching over 8 bases. The TCR was taken from an elderly woman with acute or convalescent COVID-19. The specimen was peripheral blood. The CDR3 DNA follows: TGTGCCATCAGTACAGGGGGCTACGAGCAGTACTTC. It codes for CAISTGGYEQYF.